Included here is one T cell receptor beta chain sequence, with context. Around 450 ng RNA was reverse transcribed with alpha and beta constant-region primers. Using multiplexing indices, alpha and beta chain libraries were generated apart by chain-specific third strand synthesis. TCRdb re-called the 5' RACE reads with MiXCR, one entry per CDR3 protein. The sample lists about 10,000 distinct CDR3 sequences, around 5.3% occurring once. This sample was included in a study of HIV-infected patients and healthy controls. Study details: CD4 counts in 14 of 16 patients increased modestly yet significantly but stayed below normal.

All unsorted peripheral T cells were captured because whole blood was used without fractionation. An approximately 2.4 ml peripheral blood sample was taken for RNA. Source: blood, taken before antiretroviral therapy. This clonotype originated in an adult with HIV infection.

The CDR3 DNA reads as TGTGCCAGCAGGGACTACTCTACCCCGGTATCTTACGAGCAGTACTTC. This translates into CASRDYSTPVSYEQYF. The chain employs TRBV2 and TRBJ2-7, with TRBD2 as a possible D gene (6 bases). The V end was cut by 6 bases, the J end by 4 bases, with 22 bases between. The CDR3 totals 16 residues. Per the germline V gene, CDR1 is SNHLY and CDR2 is FYNNEI. Full variable domain (remainder filled in from reference TRBV2 and TRBJ2-7): EPEVTQTPSHQVTQMGQEVILRCVPISNHLYFYWYRQILGQKVEFLVSFYNNEISEKSEIFDDQFSVERPDGSNFTLKIRSTKLEDSAMYFCASRDYSTPVSYEQYFGPGTRLTVT.